These 11 T cell receptor beta chains originate from one sample sequenced in a study of T cell responses to AZD1222 COVID-19 vaccine. Assay used: immunoSEQ multiplex PCR; TCRdb lists only in-frame clones, some missing. Among approximately 150,000 clones listed, around 90% were seen once. Sequenced here: peripheral blood, sampled on day 0 of AZD1222 vaccination. The receptors here all came from an adult in good health.

The genes are TRBV7-8 and TRBJ1-2; D remains unclear. This CDR3 contains 12 residues. Trimming took 2 bases from V and 6 from J, leaving 7 bases between them. Germline CDR1 and CDR2: SGHVS and FQNEAQ. CDR3 nucleotide sequence: TGTGCCAGCAGCTTACTAGGGCATGGCTACACCTTC. It yields the protein CASSLLGHGYTF.

The chain recombines TRBV2 with TRBJ1-2, with D hard to call. The CDR3 covers 15 residues. V lost 0 bases and J lost 6, with 14 bases in between. Germline V lookup: CDR1 SNHLY, CDR2 FYNNEI. The CDR3 spells CASSEAAADEHGYTF. The CDR3 nucleotides are TGTGCCAGCAGTGAAGCTGCGGCAGACGAACATGGCTACACCTTC.

The chain employs TRBV27 and TRBJ2-3; TRBD2 matches 10 bases. Germline trimming cut 6 bases from V and 4 bases from J; bases unmatched to any gene: 10. The germline gives CDR1 MNHEY, CDR2 SMNVEV (reference sequence). CDR3 size: 16 residues. CDR3 DNA: TGTGCCAGCAGCACCAGTAGCGGGGGGCCGTCAGATACGCAGTATTTT. This codes for CASSTSSGGPSDTQYF.

The rearrangement uses TRBV27 and TRBJ1-3; no clear D. The germline gives CDR1 MNHEY, CDR2 SMNVEV (reference sequence). The V and J ends lost 0 bases and 3 bases respectively, with 9 bases between them. CDR3 length: 15 amino acids. The CDR3 is CASSLSREGGNTIYF. CDR3 in DNA: TGTGCCAGCAGTTTATCGCGGGAGGGTGGAAACACCATATATTTT.

V gene TRBV28 combines with J gene TRBJ1-2; 10 bases line up with TRBD1. The germline gives CDR1 MDHEN, CDR2 SYDVKM. Germline trimming cut 8 bases from V and 4 bases from J; bases unmatched to any gene: 13. The CDR3 sequence is 16 residues long. The CDR3 spells CASGPGQGTLGYGYTF. The CDR3 DNA is TGTGCCAGCGGGCCGGGACAGGGGACTTTGGGCTATGGCTACACCTTC.

J is TRBJ1-4 and V is TRBV7-6; D not certain. The CDR3 is made up of 12 amino acids. Germline assignment: CDR1 SGHVS and CDR2 FNYEAQ. Between the trimmed V and J ends, which lost 5 bases and 7 bases, there was a span of 8 bases. CDR3 DNA: TGTGCCAGCAGCCAAAAATTTGAAAAACTGTTTTTT. Residues: CASSQKFEKLFF.

V and J are TRBV5-1 and TRBJ1-3; TRBD1 matches 10 bases. With V trimmed by 0 bases and J by 1 base, 10 bases remained unmatched. CDR1 SGHRS and CDR2 YFSETQ come from the germline V gene. The CDR3 contains 19 residues. Here the CDR3 DNA reads TGCGCCAGCAGCTTGGGGACAGGGGGTTCTCTTTCTTCTGGAAACACCATATATTTT. This sequence encodes CASSLGTGGSLSSGNTIYF.

The V gene is TRBV2, the J gene TRBJ2-3; 10 positions match TRBD1. The V and J ends lost 5 bases and 4 bases, in that order; junction bases with no gene match: 6. This CDR3 region has 15 residues. Germline CDR1 is SNHLY and CDR2 is FYNNEI. CDR3 sequence reads: CASSRQGAGADTQYF. The CDR3 DNA follows: TGTGCCAGCAGTCGACAGGGGGCTGGGGCAGATACGCAGTATTTT.

The chain combines TRBV20-1 with TRBJ2-7; D is possibly TRBD1 (5 bases). This CDR3 has 13 residues. Germline V lookup: CDR1 DFQATT, CDR2 SNEGSKA (reference sequence). Trimming shortened V by 3 bases and J by 3 bases, and 12 bases separated the two germline ends. DNA for the CDR3: TGCAGTGCTAGTCAAGGGGCCCTCTACGAGCAGTACTTC. The encoded protein is CSASQGALYEQYF.

The chain combines TRBV28 with TRBJ1-2; D is perhaps TRBD1 (5 bases). The V gene lost 2 bases and the J gene lost 6 bases, with 13 bases spanning the gap. The CDR3 is 14 residues long. In germline, CDR1 is MDHEN, CDR2 SYDVKM. CDR3 DNA sequence: TGTGCCAGCAGTTTACCAGGGAACGATCATGGCTACACCTTC. This gives the protein CASSLPGNDHGYTF.

The chain employs TRBV2 and TRBJ2-1; tentative D call: TRBD1 (5 bases). Germline lookup yields CDR1 SNHLY and CDR2 FYNNEI. The V end lost 5 bases, the J end lost 2 bases, and 10 bases lay between the germline ends. This CDR3 is built from 14 residues. DNA for the CDR3: TGTGCCAGCAGTCGCAAGGGGACCTACAATGAGCAGTTCTTC. It translates to CASSRKGTYNEQFF.